A single sample is the source of the 23 T cell receptor beta chains below, sequenced in a study of blood T cells in healthy people across ages. A second PCR, run for about 7 to 11 cycles, used a sample-barcoded 5' primer plus a J-beta primer mix. Using its own MiXCR run on the 5' RACE reads, TCRdb lists one record per CDR3 protein. The sample shows hundreds of thousands of distinct CDR3 sequences, around 50% of them seen only once. Specimen: blood. These receptors all stem from a man aged 40-55 years in good health.

This clonotype was recorded a few times. The chain recombines TRBV20-1 with TRBJ2-1; 11 bases are a match to TRBD2. J was trimmed by 9 bases and V by 3 bases; bases with no gene match: 7. This CDR3 has 14 amino acids. Germline V gives CDR1 DFQATT, CDR2 SNEGSKA (reference sequence). As DNA, the CDR3 is TGCAGTGCTAGGCGACTAGCGGGGACCCCTGAGCAGTTCTTC. It encodes CSARRLAGTPEQFF.

The rearrangement uses TRBV6-1 and TRBJ2-3; D uncertain. The CDR3 spans 14 residues. The V gene's germline CDR1 is MNHNS and CDR2 SASEGT. V shed 5 bases and J shed 2 bases, with 11 bases lying between them. The CDR3 DNA follows: TGTGCCAGCAGTCAAACAGCCAACACAGATACGCAGTATTTT. The encoded protein is CASSQTANTDTQYF.

With respect to this clonotype: At one of its ends the junction is not consistent with the germline gene, which may arise from a read error. The chain links TRBV7-2 to TRBJ2-1, with a possible D match to TRBD1 (6 bases). CDR3 length: 12 residues. Germline-derived CDR1 and CDR2 are SGHTA and FQGNSA. For the CDR3, the DNA is TGTGCCAGCAGCGCACAGGGAAATGAGCAGGTCTTC. As protein: CASSAQGNEQVF.

The chain is built from TRBV28 and TRBJ1-5; D gene unclear. The CDR3 has 16 residues. V dropped 5 bases and J dropped 6 bases, with 20 bases sitting between them. Germline V lookup: CDR1 MDHEN, CDR2 SYDVKM. In DNA form, the CDR3 reads TGTGCCAGCAGTCAACCGGACTTCTTAGGCAGTCAGCCCCAGCATTTT. This sequence encodes CASSQPDFLGSQPQHF.

CDR3 DNA: TGTGCCACATACAGCAGCTCCTACGAGCAGTACTTC. Translated, it gives CATYSSSYEQYF. The chain couples TRBV27 to TRBJ2-7; no reliable D call. In germline, CDR1 is MNHEY, CDR2 SMNVEV (reference sequence). This CDR3 region has 12 residues. Trimming stripped 10 bases from V and 0 bases from J, with 10 bases between.

The rearrangement joins TRBV7-2 to TRBJ2-7; 8 bases map to TRBD1. The CDR3 contains 14 residues. The germline gives CDR1 SGHTA, CDR2 FQGNSA. Trimming removed 0 bases from V and 5 bases from J; junction bases left unmatched: 3. CDR3 amino acids: CASSLAAGQDEQYF. The CDR3 nucleotides read TGTGCCAGCAGCTTAGCCGCGGGACAGGACGAGCAGTACTTC.

This sequence joins TRBV3-1 and TRBJ2-3, with 7 positions matching TRBD2. With 5 bases clipped from V and 4 bases from J, the junction kept 12 bases outside the gene matches. The CDR3 contains 16 residues. CDR1 and CDR2 from the germline V gene are LGHDT and YNNKEL (reference sequence). CDR3 region: CASSYPRNGGSDTQYF. The CDR3 coding sequence is TGTGCCAGCAGCTACCCACGAAACGGGGGGTCAGATACGCAGTATTTT.

In DNA, the CDR3 is TGTGCCAGCAGCTTAGGGGCGGGAAAACTGTTTTTT. Translated, it gives CASSLGAGKLFF. The chain recombines TRBV7-2 with TRBJ1-4; no clear D gene. The germline V and J ends were trimmed by 1 base and 10 bases, with 7 bases remaining between them. Per germline, CDR1 SGHTA and CDR2 FQGNSA. The CDR3 sequence is 12 residues long.

The sample holds a few counts of this clonotype. This chain links TRBV12-3 or TRBV12-4 with TRBJ2-6; no clear D. Trimming removed 5 bases at V and 4 bases at J, with 15 bases between. The CDR3 runs 16 residues. The CDR3, as DNA: TGTGCCAGCAGTCACTATGGGGTTACCGGGGCCAACGTCCTGACTTTC. Amino acid sequence: CASSHYGVTGANVLTF.

J is TRBJ2-1 and V is TRBV20-1; 8 bases fit TRBD2. This CDR3 has 13 amino acids. J gave up 4 bases and V 3 bases, and 2 bases lay outside the gene matches. CDR1 DFQATT and CDR2 SNEGSKA come from the germline V gene (reference sequence). CDR3 nucleotide sequence: TGCAGTGCTAGCGGGGGGGTTTACAATGAGCAGTTCTTC. Protein sequence: CSASGGVYNEQFF.

This clonotype appeared a few times. The V gene is TRBV12-3 or TRBV12-4, the J gene TRBJ2-5, with no clear D. V was clipped by 3 bases and J by 11 bases, with 13 bases between them. This CDR3 has 12 residues. Here the CDR3 reads CASSFEVQEQYF. In DNA, the CDR3 is TGTGCCAGCAGTTTCGAGGTTCAGGAGCAGTACTTC.

This chain links TRBV24-1 with TRBJ2-7; tentatively, D is TRBD2 (7 bases). The J call is in doubt because the DNA end fits TRBJ2-5 better. The CDR3 consists of 14 residues. The germline V gene has CDR1 KGHDR and CDR2 SFDVKD. DNA of the CDR3: TGTGCCACCAGTCCGCAGGGGCGGGAGGAGACCCAGTACTTC. This gives the protein CATSPQGREETQYF.

There are a few counts of this clonotype. The rearrangement links TRBV4-2 to TRBJ1-5; possibly TRBD1 for D (6 bases). The CDR3 loop spans 14 amino acids. The V gene lost 0 bases and the J gene lost 5 bases, with 8 bases spanning the gap. Germline lookup yields CDR1 LGHNA and CDR2 YNFKEQ. CDR3 sequence: CASSQESGDQPQHF. The CDR3 nucleotides read TGTGCCAGCAGCCAAGAATCAGGGGATCAGCCCCAGCATTTT.

A note on this clonotype: A clone one base away is much larger, so this may be a read error. This rearrangement joins TRBV15 to TRBJ2-3, with unresolved D. Germline V gene sequence: CDR1 LNHNV, CDR2 YYDKDF (reference sequence). This CDR3 comprises 15 residues. V lost 1 base, J lost 0 bases, and 8 bases lay in between. The CDR3 protein is CATSRGPSSTDTQYF. The CDR3 nucleotides read TGTGCCACCAGCAGAGGGCCTTCTAGCACAGATACGCAGTATTTT.

The V gene is TRBV10-3, the J gene TRBJ1-5; 9 bases are shared with TRBD1. Unmatched junction bases numbered 11, after V lost 2 bases and J lost 9 bases. This CDR3 has 16 amino acids. CDR1 and CDR2 (germline): ENHRY, SYGVKD. CDR3 residues: CAISETGTGTVRPQHF. The CDR3 nucleotides read TGTGCCATCAGTGAGACAGGGACAGGGACGGTCAGGCCCCAGCATTTT.

This clonotype was counted between two and nine times. The chain has TRBV29-1 and TRBJ2-3; 10 bases map to TRBD2. The trim removed 0 bases at V and 4 bases at J, leaving 10 bases unmatched. CDR3 length: 17 amino acids. Germline V lookup: CDR1 SQVTM, CDR2 ANQGSEA. CDR3 region: CSVEEVAGGTHADTQYF. The CDR3 DNA reads as TGCAGCGTTGAAGAGGTAGCGGGAGGAACCCACGCAGATACGCAGTATTTT.

This chain links TRBV3-1 with TRBJ1-2; the D is unclear. The CDR3 totals 13 residues. Germline CDR1 reads LGHDT; CDR2 reads YNNKEL (reference sequence). V lost 4 bases to trimming and J lost 6 bases, with 12 bases between them. The chain's CDR3 is CASSPLEEHGYTF. The CDR3 DNA sequence: TGTGCCAGCAGCCCTCTAGAGGAGCATGGCTACACCTTC.

The CDR3 coding sequence is TGCAGTGCTAGTAGGGCTAGCGGGGGGGTAGAGACCCAGTACTTC. This sequence encodes CSASRASGGVETQYF. This sequence joins TRBV20-1 and TRBJ2-7; 12 bases agree with TRBD2. The J call may not be correct, given that the DNA end is closer to TRBJ2-5. Germline CDR1 is DFQATT and CDR2 is SNEGSKA (reference sequence). This CDR3 has 15 residues.

This clonotype has just a few counts. CDR3 sequence: CASSRLEANVLTF. CDR3 DNA sequence: TGTGCCAGCAGCCGCCTTGAAGCCAACGTCCTGACTTTC. This chain links TRBV7-2 with TRBJ2-6; D is undetermined. The germline V gene has CDR1 SGHTA and CDR2 FQGNSA. The CDR3 spans 13 residues. Trimming shortened V by 5 bases and J by 7 bases, and 9 bases separated the two germline ends.

This clonotype was seen a single time. The chain employs TRBV7-2 and TRBJ2-5; TRBD2 aligns across 7 bases. The V gene end was trimmed by 5 bases and the J gene end by 0 bases; junction bases not matched to a gene: 6. Per germline, CDR1 SGHTA and CDR2 FQGNSA. The CDR3 length is 15 residues. The CDR3, as DNA: TGTGCCAGCAGCCTGCGAGCGGGGAACCAAGAGACCCAGTACTTC. Protein product: CASSLRAGNQETQYF.

This clonotype was counted between two and nine times. The chain joins TRBV2 to TRBJ2-4, with D maybe TRBD1 (7 bases). CDR3 size: 15 residues. Between the trimmed V and J ends, which lost 3 bases and 7 bases, there was a span of 16 bases. Germline V CDR1 and CDR2: SNHLY, FYNNEI. Here the CDR3 DNA reads TGTGCCAGCAGTGAGAACAGGGGAGGCCTTAACATTCAGTACTTC. Translating it yields CASSENRGGLNIQYF.

This clonotype was counted only a few times. The genes are TRBV7-2 and TRBJ2-6; no clear D. This CDR3 has 15 amino acids. Trimming cost V 5 bases and J 0 bases, with 8 bases left between them. The germline gives CDR1 SGHTA, CDR2 FQGNSA. Here the CDR3 DNA reads TGTGCCAGCAGCGAATCGATCTCTGGGGCCAACGTCCTGACTTTC. Its translation is CASSESISGANVLTF.

The J gene is TRBJ2-5, the V gene TRBV6-5; TRBD2 matches 9 bases. The J call may be wrong; the DNA end is better matched by TRBJ2-7. Looked up from germline, CDR1 is MNHEY and CDR2 is SVGAGI. This CDR3 is 14 amino acids long. CDR3 coding DNA: TGTGCCAGCACCATGACTAGCGGCACCTACGAGCAGTACTTC. Protein: CASTMTSGTYEQYF.